These 24 T cell receptor beta chains share one sample of origin, sequenced in a study of T cell responses to AZD1222 COVID-19 vaccine. Data came from immunoSEQ multiplex PCR; TCRdb stores just in-frame clones and leaves some out. This sample carries approximately 200,000 clones, about 89% of them seen once, and the ten largest clones take under 3.5%. The sample here was peripheral blood, taken on day 0 of MenACWY control vaccination. The receptors derive from an adult in good health.

J is TRBJ2-2 and V is TRBV7-2; 10 nucleotides agree with TRBD2. J was trimmed by 3 bases and V by 1 base; bases with no gene match: 8. In germline, CDR1 is SGHTA, CDR2 FQGNSA. This CDR3 has 18 amino acids. CDR3 protein: CASSLVPSGSRYTGELFF. Written as DNA, the CDR3 is TGTGCCAGCAGCTTAGTTCCTAGCGGGAGTCGGTACACCGGGGAGCTGTTTTTT.

The genes are TRBV3-1 (or the pseudogene TRBV3-2) and TRBJ2-7, with 16 bases identical to TRBD2. CDR1 is LGHDT, CDR2 YNNKEL, per germline (reference sequence). J was trimmed by 4 bases and V by 6 bases; bases with no gene match: 9. This CDR3 has 17 amino acids. The CDR3, as DNA: TGTGCCAGCAGTTTCGGGACTAGCGGGAGGGAGCGATACGAGCAGTACTTC. Residues: CASSFGTSGRERYEQYF.

In this sample, this clone turned up once. V and J are TRBV19 and TRBJ1-1, with TRBD1 as a possible D gene (5 bases). The CDR3 has 14 amino acids. CDR1 LNHDA and CDR2 SQIVND come from the germline V gene (reference sequence). V shed 5 bases and J shed 3 bases, with 13 bases lying between them. CDR3 nucleotide sequence: TGTGCCAGTAGTGACAGCCCGGTGGACACTGAAGCTTTCTTT. It encodes CASSDSPVDTEAFF.

The rearrangement joins TRBV28 to TRBJ2-5; 10 bases match TRBD2. V gave up 1 base and J gave up 5 bases; unmatched junction bases: 4. CDR1 MDHEN and CDR2 SYDVKM come from the germline V gene. The CDR3 is made up of 15 amino acids. The CDR3 loop is CASSLFVAGGETQYF. The CDR3 coding sequence is TGTGCCAGCAGTTTATTTGTAGCGGGAGGCGAGACCCAGTACTTC.

V usage is TRBV27 and J usage is TRBJ1-1; no clear D gene. There are 13 residues in the CDR3. The germline gives CDR1 MNHEY, CDR2 SMNVEV (reference sequence). Trimming stripped 6 bases from V and 0 bases from J, with 8 bases between. The CDR3 region is CASREVMNTEAFF. The CDR3 DNA sequence: TGTGCCAGCAGAGAGGTCATGAACACTGAAGCTTTCTTT.

This clone turned up a few times. The chain combines TRBV7-2 with TRBJ2-7, with a possible D match to TRBD1 (5 bases). Germline loops: CDR1 SGHTA, CDR2 FQGNSA. V was trimmed by 1 base and J by 4 bases, leaving 8 bases between them. This CDR3 comprises 13 residues. The CDR3, as DNA: TGTGCCAGCAGCTTAGGACAGCTTTACGAGCAGTACTTC. Its translation: CASSLGQLYEQYF. The entire variable domain, with the rest obtained from reference TRBV7-2 and TRBJ2-7, is as follows: GAGVSQSPSNKVTEKGKDVELRCDPISGHTALYWYRQSLGQGLEFLIYFQGNSAPDKSGLPSDRFSAERTGGSVSTLTIQRTQQEDSAVYLCASSLGQLYEQYFGPGTRLTVT.

This clone occurred once. This chain links TRBV14 with TRBJ2-7, with 8 bases fitting TRBD1. The CDR3 runs 16 residues. V lost 3 bases, J lost 7 bases, and 14 bases stayed unmatched. Germline CDR1 is SGHDN and CDR2 is FVKESK. CDR3 in DNA: TGTGCCAGCAGCCAGCAAGTAGGACAGGGATTTCAGGAGCAGTACTTC. It codes for CASSQQVGQGFQEQYF.

The chain recombines TRBV9 with TRBJ1-1, with a possible D match to TRBD1 (5 bases). The length of the CDR3 is 14 residues. CDR1 is SGDLS, CDR2 YYNGEE, per germline. V was shortened by 3 bases and J by 4 bases, with 13 bases between the two germline ends. The CDR3 coding sequence is TGTGCCAGCAGCGCAACGGTCGGGGGCACTGAAGCTTTCTTT. Translation gives CASSATVGGTEAFF.

With respect to this clone: A junction end diverges from the germline sequence, so it may reflect a read error. V gene TRBV28 combines with J gene TRBJ2-1, with D perhaps matching TRBD2 (5 bases). The CDR3 runs 15 residues. Germline assignment: CDR1 MDHEN and CDR2 SYDVKM. The CDR3 DNA follows: TGTGCCAGCAGTAAGAGGGCTAGCTCCCACAATGAGCAGTTCTTC. As protein: CASSKRASSHNEQFF.

This clone has only a few counts. The gene calls are TRBV6-4 and TRBJ2-7; the D gene is possibly TRBD2 (5 bases). Germline-derived CDR1 and CDR2 are MRHNA and SNTAGT. V shed 0 bases and J shed 7 bases, with 10 bases lying between them. The CDR3 is made up of 13 amino acids. The CDR3 protein is CASSDSGTGEQYF. In DNA, the CDR3 is TGTGCCAGCAGTGACTCGGGAACGGGGGAGCAGTACTTC.

V usage is TRBV19 and J usage is TRBJ2-7; D remains unclear. V was clipped by 1 base and J by 1 base, with 8 bases between them. The length of the CDR3 is 14 residues. The germline gives CDR1 LNHDA, CDR2 SQIVND (reference sequence). CDR3 amino acids: CASSIVIGSYEQYF. CDR3 bases: TGTGCCAGTAGTATAGTAATAGGATCCTACGAGCAGTACTTC.

The rearrangement links TRBV19 to TRBJ1-6; 7 bases agree with TRBD1. Per germline, CDR1 LNHDA and CDR2 SQIVND (reference sequence). The CDR3 has 15 residues. V shed 7 bases, J shed 9 bases, and the junction held 12 bases outside the gene matches. Here the CDR3 DNA reads TGTGCCAGTACCCCCCAGGGAGGGGGCGGTTCACCCCTCCACTTT. Its translation is CASTPQGGGGSPLHF.

This sequence joins TRBV7-8 and TRBJ1-1, with 9 nucleotides matching TRBD1. This CDR3 comprises 17 residues. The J segment lost 3 bases and the V segment lost 5 bases, leaving 13 bases of the junction unmatched. Germline assignment: CDR1 SGHVS and CDR2 FQNEAQ. The CDR3 loop is CASSVTGQGTGDTEAFF. The CDR3 region has the DNA TGTGCCAGCAGCGTAACGGGACAGGGCACGGGGGACACTGAAGCTTTCTTT.

The J gene is TRBJ2-2, the V gene TRBV9; 13 bases are shared with TRBD2. The CDR3 is 15 amino acids. Germline V gene sequence: CDR1 SGDLS, CDR2 YYNGEE. V trimming: 3 bases; J trimming: 6 bases; junction bases outside the gene matches: 2. The CDR3 DNA follows: TGTGCCAGCAGCGCCGGGACTAGCGGGGCCGGGGAGCTGTTTTTT. Translated, it gives CASSAGTSGAGELFF. The full variable domain, rest sourced from reference TRBV9 and TRBJ2-2, is DSGVTQTPKHLITATGQRVTLRCSPRSGDLSVYWYQQSLDQGLQFLIQYYNGEERAKGNILERFSAQQFPDLHSELNLSSLELGDSALYFCASSAGTSGAGELFFGEGSRLTVL.

V and J are TRBV25-1 and TRBJ1-6; possibly TRBD1 for D (6 bases). The CDR3 has 16 amino acids. Between the trimmed V and J ends, which lost 0 bases and 8 bases, there was a span of 14 bases. Germline loops: CDR1 MGHDK, CDR2 SYGVNS. CDR3: CASSEYRGTADSPLHF. CDR3 sequence (DNA): TGTGCCAGCAGTGAATATAGGGGGACGGCTGATTCACCCCTCCACTTT.

The V gene is TRBV6-2 or TRBV6-3, the J gene TRBJ2-1; 12 positions agree with TRBD1. This CDR3 contains 15 residues. CDR1 is MNHEY, CDR2 SVGEGT, per germline. J lost 9 bases, V lost 5 bases, and 8 bases had no gene match. In nucleotides, the CDR3 is TGTGCCAGCAGTCGGGGCGGGACAGGGGGCTTTGAGCAGTTCTTC. This gives the protein CASSRGGTGGFEQFF.

In its sample, this clone was seen once. V and J are TRBV10-3 and TRBJ1-5; D unresolved. The CDR3 has 14 residues. Germline-derived CDR1 and CDR2 are ENHRY and SYGVKD. The ends were cut back, 0 bases at V and 3 bases at J, with 6 bases in the middle. The CDR3 loop reads CAISESGVNQPQHF. The CDR3 DNA is TGTGCCATCAGTGAGTCCGGGGTCAATCAGCCCCAGCATTTT.

CDR3 amino acids: CASSKRTGGWNTEAFF. CDR3 sequence (DNA): TGTGCCAGCAGTAAGAGGACAGGGGGTTGGAACACTGAAGCTTTCTTT. The chain recombines TRBV28 with TRBJ1-1, with 10 bases that match TRBD1. This CDR3 region has 16 residues. The germline CDR1 and CDR2 sequences are MDHEN and SYDVKM. V lost 5 bases and J lost 1; bases outside the gene matches: 7.

As to this clone: The identical CDR3 is also encoded by other nucleotide sequences in the sample. The chain has TRBV19 and TRBJ2-2; 11 bases match TRBD2. Per germline, CDR1 LNHDA and CDR2 SQIVND (reference sequence). The CDR3 spans 15 residues. V lost 3 bases to trimming and J lost 5 bases; unmatched junction nucleotides: 2. The CDR3 spells CASSISGGATGELFF. CDR3 nucleotides: TGTGCCAGTAGTATTAGCGGGGGGGCTACCGGGGAGCTGTTTTTT.

The rearrangement uses TRBV30 and TRBJ2-5; 8 bases fit TRBD2. The CDR3 is 15 amino acids. Germline V gene sequence: CDR1 GTSNPN, CDR2 SVGIG (reference sequence). The V gene end was trimmed by 3 bases and the J gene end by 2 bases; junction bases not matched to a gene: 8. CDR3 in DNA: TGTGCCTGGAGCCTGGGACTAGGCGGACAAGAGACCCAGTACTTC. This sequence encodes CAWSLGLGGQETQYF.

The chain joins TRBV9 to TRBJ2-3, with 8 bases matching TRBD2. The CDR3 length is 18 residues. Germline V CDR1 and CDR2: SGDLS, YYNGEE. The ends lost 4 bases at V and 0 bases at J; junction bases unmatched: 13. The DNA of the CDR3 is TGTGCCAGCAGCCATCACCTAAACGCTAGCGGGAGCACAGATACGCAGTATTTT. Its translation: CASSHHLNASGSTDTQYF. Supplemented by reference TRBV9 and TRBJ2-3, the full variable domain reads DSGVTQTPKHLITATGQRVTLRCSPRSGDLSVYWYQQSLDQGLQFLIQYYNGEERAKGNILERFSAQQFPDLHSELNLSSLELGDSALYFCASSHHLNASGSTDTQYFGPGTRLTVL.

The V and J genes are TRBV5-1 and TRBJ1-5; D gene uncertain. V was trimmed by 5 bases and J by 6 bases, leaving 12 bases between them. The CDR3 runs to 13 residues. Germline CDR1 and CDR2: SGHRS and YFSETQ. Written as DNA, the CDR3 is TGCGCCAGCAGGGGCGGGGAGGGTCAGCCCCAGCATTTT. Protein: CASRGGEGQPQHF.

The chain's CDR3 is CASSSGGGYNEQFF. The CDR3 DNA is TGTGCCAGTAGTTCGGGCGGGGGCTACAATGAGCAGTTCTTC. The chain has TRBV19 and TRBJ2-1; 7 nucleotides agree with TRBD2. The CDR3 is made up of 14 amino acids. Germline CDR1 LNHDA, CDR2 SQIVND (reference sequence). The ends lost 5 bases at V and 3 bases at J; junction bases unmatched: 4.

This chain connects TRBV25-1 to TRBJ1-2; D gene unclear. CDR3 length equals 13 residues. Germline lookup yields CDR1 MGHDK and CDR2 SYGVNS. V lost 4 bases to trimming and J lost 3 bases, with 9 bases between them. CDR3 loop: CASSGVRHYGYTF. The DNA for the CDR3 is TGTGCCAGCAGTGGGGTCAGGCACTATGGCTACACCTTC.